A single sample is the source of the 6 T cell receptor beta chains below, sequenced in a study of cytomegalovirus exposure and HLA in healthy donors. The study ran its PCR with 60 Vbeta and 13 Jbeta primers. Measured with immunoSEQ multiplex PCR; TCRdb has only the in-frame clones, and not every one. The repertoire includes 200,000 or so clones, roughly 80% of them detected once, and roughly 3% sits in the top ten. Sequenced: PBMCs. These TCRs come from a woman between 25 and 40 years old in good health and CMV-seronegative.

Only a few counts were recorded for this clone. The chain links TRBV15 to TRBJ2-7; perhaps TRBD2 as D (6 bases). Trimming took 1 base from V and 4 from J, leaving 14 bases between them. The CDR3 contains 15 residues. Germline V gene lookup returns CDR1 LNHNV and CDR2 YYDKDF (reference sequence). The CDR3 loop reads CATSRGRGTSYEQYF. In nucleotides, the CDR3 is TGTGCCACCAGCAGAGGTCGGGGGACCTCTTACGAGCAGTACTTC.

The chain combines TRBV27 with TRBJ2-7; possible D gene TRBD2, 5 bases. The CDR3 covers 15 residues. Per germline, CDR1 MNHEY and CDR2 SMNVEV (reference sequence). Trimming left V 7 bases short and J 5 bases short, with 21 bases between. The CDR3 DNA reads TGTGCCAGCAATGGGTTCAAGCAGCGGCGAAACGAGCAGTACTTC. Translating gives CASNGFKQRRNEQYF.

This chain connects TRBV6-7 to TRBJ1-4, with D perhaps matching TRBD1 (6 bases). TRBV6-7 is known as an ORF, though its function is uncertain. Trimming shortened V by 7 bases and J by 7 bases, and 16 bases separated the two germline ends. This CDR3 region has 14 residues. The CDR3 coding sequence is TGTGCCAGCACGGACTCAAGGGGGGGTGAAAAACTGTTTTTT. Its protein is CASTDSRGGEKLFF.

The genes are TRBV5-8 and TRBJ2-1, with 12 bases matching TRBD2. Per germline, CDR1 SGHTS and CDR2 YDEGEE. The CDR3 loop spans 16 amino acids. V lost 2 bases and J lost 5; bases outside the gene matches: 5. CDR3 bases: TGTGCCAGCAGCTTTGGACTAGCGGGGACCCACAATGAGCAGTTCTTC. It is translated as CASSFGLAGTHNEQFF.

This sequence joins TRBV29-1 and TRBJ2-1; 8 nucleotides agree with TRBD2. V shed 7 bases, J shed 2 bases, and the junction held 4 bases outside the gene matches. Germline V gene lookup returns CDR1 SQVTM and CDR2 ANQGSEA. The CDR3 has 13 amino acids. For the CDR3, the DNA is TGCAGCGCGAGCGGGGGCACCTACAATGAGCAGTTCTTC. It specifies CSASGGTYNEQFF.

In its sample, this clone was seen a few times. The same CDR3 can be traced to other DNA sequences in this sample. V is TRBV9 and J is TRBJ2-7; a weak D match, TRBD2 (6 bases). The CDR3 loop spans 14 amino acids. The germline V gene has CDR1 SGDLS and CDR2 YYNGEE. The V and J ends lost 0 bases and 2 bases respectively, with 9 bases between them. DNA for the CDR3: TGTGCCAGCAGCGTAGGCGGGAACCCCTACGAGCAGTACTTC. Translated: CASSVGGNPYEQYF.